A single sample is the source of the 32 T cell receptor beta chains below, sequenced in a study of T-cell reconstitution after alpha-beta-depleted transplantation in children (dated by TCRdb to about 2016). To prepare the library, PCR was applied. Sequencing took place on an Illumina HiSeq 2500. TCR libraries were prepared with molecular barcoding, using unique molecular identifiers to normalize TCRbeta repertoire quantification. TCRdb itself trimmed the public reads at Q25 with fastp, ran MiXCR and retained productive beta chains. Under each unique CDR3 protein, matching rows form one entry showing the most common genes and DNA. This sample lists hundreds of thousands of distinct CDR3 sequences; around 12% were detected once. Under 7% of the sample is taken by the ten largest. The source was PBMCs from the stem cell graft donor, collected from the stem cell graft. All receptors derive from a human donor who donated a stem cell graft to a child with combined immunodeficiency.

This clonotype occurred many times. The V gene is TRBV4-3, the J gene TRBJ1-6; TRBD1 matches 8 bases. The V and J ends lost 5 bases and 7 bases, in that order; junction bases with no gene match: 7. The CDR3 sequence is 15 residues long. Germline loops: CDR1 LGHNA, CDR2 YSLEER. The chain's CDR3 is CASSFEWDRNSPLHF. The DNA for the CDR3 is TGCGCCAGCAGCTTTGAGTGGGACAGGAATTCACCCCTCCACTTT.

This clonotype was seen many times. V and J are TRBV29-1 and TRBJ2-5; 7 bases line up with TRBD1. CDR1 and CDR2 (germline): SQVTM, ANQGSEA. The length of the CDR3 is 11 residues. V was pared by 7 bases and J by 2 bases, with 1 base of the junction left unmatched. CDR3 sequence reads: CSGDRQETQYF. The CDR3 DNA reads TGCAGCGGGGACAGACAAGAGACCCAGTACTTC.

This clonotype has ten or more counts. The chain is built from TRBV12-3 or TRBV12-4 and TRBJ1-1; 7 nucleotides agree with TRBD1. The CDR3 has 16 amino acids. Trimming at V came to 5 bases and at J to 5 bases, leaving 14 bases not matched to a gene. DNA for the CDR3: TGTGCCAGCAGTGGGGCGTGGGGCAGGGGGAGGACTGAAGCTTTCTTT. Encoded protein: CASSGAWGRGRTEAFF.

V and J are TRBV7-2 and TRBJ2-7, with TRBD2 matching over 11 bases. Germline V lookup: CDR1 SGHTA, CDR2 FQGNSA. V lost 5 bases, J lost 6 bases, and 12 bases stayed unmatched. CDR3 length equals 16 residues. In nucleotides, the CDR3 is TGTGCCAGCAGCCCCACTAGCGGGAGCGTCGGGAGCGAGCAGTACTTC. This translates into CASSPTSGSVGSEQYF.

This clonotype has a count of ten or more. CDR3 sequence (DNA): TGTGCCAGCAGTTTAAGGGGCTCCTATAATTCACCCCTCCACTTT. Translated, it gives CASSLRGSYNSPLHF. This sequence joins TRBV12-3 or TRBV12-4 and TRBJ1-6; D perhaps matches TRBD1 (5 bases). The CDR3 spans 15 residues. V lost 2 bases to trimming and J lost 0 bases, with 5 bases between them.

The V gene is TRBV19, the J gene TRBJ2-1; possible D gene TRBD1, 5 bases. Germline CDR1 LNHDA, CDR2 SQIVND (reference sequence). The V end was cut by 0 bases, the J end by 7 bases, with 13 bases between. There are 15 residues in the CDR3. The CDR3, as DNA: TGTGCCAGTAGTATAGATCTTGTAGGGGCGAATGAGCAGTTCTTC. It is translated as CASSIDLVGANEQFF.

The chain has TRBV12-3 or TRBV12-4 and TRBJ2-5, with 7 bases that match TRBD1. The J segment lost 2 bases and the V segment lost 3 bases, leaving 6 bases of the junction unmatched. The CDR3 is made up of 15 amino acids. In nucleotides, the CDR3 is TGTGCCAGCAGTTTGGGGGACAGCTCACAAGAGACCCAGTACTTC. It translates to CASSLGDSSQETQYF.

In its sample, this clonotype was seen many times. V and J are TRBV7-2 and TRBJ2-7, with 11 bases fitting TRBD1. Germline CDR1 is SGHTA and CDR2 is FQGNSA. This CDR3 region has 16 residues. V lost 3 bases to trimming and J lost 3 bases; unmatched junction nucleotides: 7. CDR3 DNA sequence: TGTGCCAGCAGCTTCTACGGACAGGGGGCTATCTACGAGCAGTACTTC. Translation: CASSFYGQGAIYEQYF.

This clonotype was counted ten times or more. The rearrangement links TRBV20-1 to TRBJ2-2; D not certain. Per germline, CDR1 DFQATT and CDR2 SNEGSKA (reference sequence). Trimming took 6 bases from V and 3 from J, leaving 17 bases between them. This CDR3 spans 15 amino acids. The CDR3 here is CSASTTSDDTGELFF. The DNA for the CDR3 is TGCAGTGCCTCAACTACCAGCGATGACACCGGGGAGCTGTTTTTT.

The chain employs TRBV5-1 and TRBJ2-5; a weak D match, TRBD1 (5 bases). Germline CDR1 reads SGHRS; CDR2 reads YFSETQ. The CDR3 extends over 15 amino acids. V was pared by 2 bases and J by 5 bases, with 16 bases between. The CDR3 here is CASSLIPGLDETQYF. The CDR3 bases are TGCGCCAGCAGCTTAATACCAGGGTTAGATGAGACCCAGTACTTC.

In this sample, this clonotype turned up many times. This rearrangement joins TRBV25-1 to TRBJ1-2, with D uncertain. This CDR3 contains 16 residues. Germline V lookup: CDR1 MGHDK, CDR2 SYGVNS. The V and J ends lost 0 bases and 0 bases respectively, with 11 bases between them. CDR3 DNA: TGTGCCAGCAGTGAATATAACAGTTACGCTAACTATGGCTACACCTTC. Translated, it gives CASSEYNSYANYGYTF.

The V and J genes are TRBV20-1 and TRBJ1-6; D not resolved. The CDR3 contains 15 residues. Per germline, CDR1 DFQATT and CDR2 SNEGSKA (reference sequence). With 0 bases removed from V and 5 bases from J, the gap between germline ends came to 11 bases. The CDR3 region is CSARDQQINNSPLHF. The DNA for the CDR3 is TGCAGTGCTAGAGATCAACAGATCAATAATTCACCCCTCCACTTT.

There are a few counts of this clonotype. The genes are TRBV6-5 and TRBJ2-1, with D possibly TRBD2 on 6 matching bases. V was pared by 1 base and J by 3 bases, with 10 bases between. The germline V gene has CDR1 MNHEY and CDR2 SVGAGI. The CDR3 is 15 residues long. The CDR3 nucleotides are TGTGCCAGCAGTTACTTACTAGCAAACTACAATGAGCAGTTCTTC. Translating it yields CASSYLLANYNEQFF.

The V and J genes are TRBV27 and TRBJ2-3, with 15 bases fitting TRBD2. This CDR3 has 20 residues. The germline gives CDR1 MNHEY, CDR2 SMNVEV (reference sequence). The V segment lost 5 bases and the J segment 1 base; nucleotides outside the gene matches: 13. DNA for the CDR3: TGTGCCAGCAGTCGCCTAGGACTAGCGGGGGGGGACCCCCGCACAGATACGCAGTATTTT. The encoded protein is CASSRLGLAGGDPRTDTQYF.

This clonotype occurred a few times. This chain uses TRBV2 with TRBJ2-2; 8 nucleotides line up with TRBD1. The V and J ends lost 4 bases and 6 bases, in that order; junction bases with no gene match: 4. The CDR3 is made up of 14 amino acids. The germline V gene encodes CDR1 SNHLY and CDR2 FYNNEI. The chain's CDR3 is CASSATGGPGELFF. The DNA for the CDR3 is TGTGCCAGCAGTGCCACAGGGGGGCCCGGGGAGCTGTTTTTT.

The chain is built from TRBV6-5 and TRBJ1-3, with 9 bases aligning to TRBD1. V shed 5 bases, J shed 4 bases, and the junction held 3 bases outside the gene matches. Looked up from germline, CDR1 is MNHEY and CDR2 is SVGAGI. The CDR3 sequence is 14 residues long. CDR3 residues: CASSPGTGGNTIYF. The CDR3 DNA follows: TGTGCCAGCAGTCCCGGGACAGGGGGAAACACCATATATTTT.

The rearrangement joins TRBV12-3 or TRBV12-4 to TRBJ2-5; no definite D call. This CDR3 is built from 14 residues. Trimming took 5 bases from V and 1 from J, leaving 11 bases between them. CDR3 nucleotide sequence: TGTGCCAGCAGTCGAGGACGCTTCCAAGAGACCCAGTACTTC. It specifies CASSRGRFQETQYF.

CDR3 DNA: TGTGCCAGCAGCCAAGAAATAAGACTTAACACCGGGGAGCTGTTTTTT. Its protein is CASSQEIRLNTGELFF. The chain couples TRBV4-2 to TRBJ2-2; D ambiguous. The V gene's germline CDR1 is LGHNA and CDR2 YNFKEQ. The V end lost 0 bases, the J end lost 2 bases, and 10 bases lay between the germline ends. The CDR3 contains 16 residues.

This clonotype was seen repeatedly, ten times or more. The genes are TRBV9 and TRBJ2-7; tentative D call: TRBD2 (6 bases). V lost 4 bases and J lost 6, with 14 bases in between. The CDR3 spans 13 residues. Germline V CDR1 and CDR2: SGDLS, YYNGEE. CDR3 coding DNA: TGTGCCAGCAGCAGAGGGACCGGGGGCGAGCAGTACTTC. This gives the protein CASSRGTGGEQYF.

The rearrangement joins TRBV25-1 to TRBJ1-6, with D perhaps TRBD1 (6 bases). The CDR3 is made up of 16 amino acids. V was pared by 4 bases and J by 0 bases, with 10 bases between. Per the germline V gene, CDR1 is MGHDK and CDR2 is SYGVNS. The CDR3 DNA reads as TGTGCCAGCAGTGGGGACAAGAGCTCCTATAATTCACCCCTCCACTTT. Protein: CASSGDKSSYNSPLHF.

The chain carries TRBV24-1 and TRBJ2-7; D perhaps matches TRBD2 (7 bases). CDR1 is KGHDR and CDR2 is SFDVKD in the germline V gene. Between the trimmed V and J ends, which lost 3 bases and 1 base, there was a span of 15 bases. The CDR3 totals 16 residues. The CDR3, as DNA: TGTGCCACCAGTGATACTACAGGGAGGGAGTCCTACGAGCAGTACTTC. Its protein is CATSDTTGRESYEQYF.

This clonotype was detected many times. This chain joins TRBV5-5 and TRBJ1-6; the match to TRBD1 covers 8 bases. This CDR3 region has 15 residues. Germline values: CDR1 SGHKS, CDR2 YYEKEE (reference sequence). V was pared by 4 bases and J by 10 bases, with 10 bases of the junction left unmatched. The CDR3 protein is CASSLDGQGGSPLHF. The CDR3 region has the DNA TGTGCCAGCAGCCTGGACGGACAGGGAGGGTCACCCCTCCACTTT.

This clonotype was seen at least ten times. CDR3 loop: CSVEQDGSDTQYF. The CDR3 DNA reads TGCAGCGTTGAACAGGACGGATCAGATACGCAGTATTTT. This chain joins TRBV29-1 and TRBJ2-3; D not resolved. The CDR3 is made up of 13 amino acids. Trimming stripped 2 bases from V and 4 bases from J, with 10 bases between. Germline V gives CDR1 SQVTM, CDR2 ANQGSEA.

This clonotype was detected many times. The rearrangement joins TRBV20-1 to TRBJ2-1, with D perhaps matching TRBD2 (6 bases). V gave up 1 base and J gave up 6 bases, with 10 bases separating them. The CDR3 runs 13 residues. Germline lookup yields CDR1 DFQATT and CDR2 SNEGSKA (reference sequence). The CDR3 region is CSARVWGVNEQFF. The CDR3, as DNA: TGCAGTGCTAGAGTGTGGGGGGTCAATGAGCAGTTCTTC.

This clonotype occurred a few times. The rearrangement uses TRBV7-9 and TRBJ2-2; no clear D. The germline V gene has CDR1 SEHNR and CDR2 FQNEAQ (reference sequence). This CDR3 is 12 amino acids long. V lost 5 bases, J lost 13 bases, and 14 bases lay in between. The CDR3: CASSPAPWGLFF. The CDR3 DNA is TGTGCCAGCAGCCCGGCCCCGTGGGGGCTGTTTTTT.

This clonotype appeared many times. The chain carries TRBV13 and TRBJ2-5; 7 bases match TRBD1. The CDR3 extends over 16 amino acids. J lost 2 bases, V lost 3 bases, and 9 bases had no gene match. The germline gives CDR1 PRHDT, CDR2 FYEKMQ (reference sequence). The CDR3 spells CASSLERGQAQETQYF. In nucleotides, the CDR3 is TGTGCCAGCAGCTTGGAACGCGGACAGGCACAAGAGACCCAGTACTTC.

This clonotype was observed a handful of times. The chain has TRBV28 and TRBJ1-2, with TRBD1 matching over 8 bases. CDR3 length: 15 residues. The J segment lost 7 bases and the V segment lost 3 bases, leaving 10 bases of the junction unmatched. Germline V gives CDR1 MDHEN, CDR2 SYDVKM. The CDR3 protein is CASSFQGAVGRGYTF. CDR3 nucleotide sequence: TGTGCCAGCAGTTTTCAGGGGGCGGTAGGTCGTGGCTACACCTTC.

Here the CDR3 DNA reads TGTGCCAGCAGCCGGACAGGGGGCTACGAGCAGTACTTC. It codes for CASSRTGGYEQYF. The chain joins TRBV11-3 to TRBJ2-7; TRBD1 aligns across 10 bases. The V segment lost 5 bases and the J segment 3 bases; nucleotides outside the gene matches: 1. This CDR3 comprises 13 residues. Germline loops: CDR1 SGHNT, CDR2 YENEEA.

This chain joins TRBV7-9 and TRBJ2-7; D not certain. The CDR3 extends over 13 amino acids. Trimming cost V 0 bases and J 3 bases, with 6 bases left between them. Germline V gives CDR1 SEHNR, CDR2 FQNEAQ (reference sequence). The CDR3 loop is CASSLAAVYEQYF. CDR3 DNA sequence: TGTGCCAGCAGCTTAGCGGCTGTCTACGAGCAGTACTTC.

This clonotype was observed a handful of times. The chain couples TRBV6-2 or TRBV6-3 to TRBJ2-7; D remains unclear. CDR1 and CDR2 (germline): MNHEY, SVGEGT. The CDR3 is 14 residues long. The ends were cut back, 6 bases at V and 3 bases at J, with 15 bases in the middle. For the CDR3, the DNA is TGTGCCAGCAGACACCCTGGAGACCACTACGAGCAGTACTTC. Protein product: CASRHPGDHYEQYF.

V is TRBV4-3 and J is TRBJ2-1, with 11 nucleotides matching TRBD1. J lost 3 bases, V lost 3 bases, and 10 bases had no gene match. The germline V gene encodes CDR1 LGHNA and CDR2 YSLEER. This CDR3 contains 18 residues. The CDR3 sequence: CASSQRDRGGGLYNEQFF. The CDR3, as DNA: TGCGCCAGCAGCCAGCGGGACAGGGGGGGTGGTCTCTACAATGAGCAGTTCTTC.

This clonotype turned up a few times. The chain has TRBV21-1 and TRBJ2-1; TRBD1, the D gene given by the table, was not confirmed from the DNA. TRBV21-1 is noted as a pseudogene. The CDR3 has 17 residues. The CDR3 DNA follows: TGTGCCAGCAGCAAAACGCGGCGGCAGGGGGCGCTCAATGAGCAGTTCTTC. It translates to CASSKTRRQGALNEQFF.